This is a list of T cell receptor beta chains from one sample in a study of human T cells and chemical hapten exposure. TCRdb reprocessed the RACE reads via MiXCR and lists one record per CDR3 protein. The sample carries 300,000 to 400,000 distinct CDR3 sequences, around 7% recorded once. The material sequenced was whole blood, taken in connection with sensitization to the hapten diphenylcyclopropenone (DPC). These receptors came from a woman aged 18-29 years with alopecia areata. Some clones in this sample may be carry-over from other donors' samples. Both conserved end residues are part of each CDR3. D genes are given only for firm matches. The size entry is marked missing in some rows and otherwise reads once, few, many or a size class.

d_call: -
v_call: TRBV5-5
j_call: TRBJ2-3
clone_size: -
cdr3_nt: TGTGCCAGCAGCTTTCTGCCAGATACGCAGTATTTT
cdr3_aa: CASSFLPDTQYF

d_call: -
v_call: TRBV6-5
j_call: TRBJ1-5
clone_size: -
cdr3_nt: TGTGCCAGCAGTCCCCTAGGGACAAGTAATCAGCCCCAGCATTTT
cdr3_aa: CASSPLGTSNQPQHF

d_call: -
v_call: TRBV7-2
j_call: TRBJ1-2
clone_size: few
cdr3_nt: TGTGCCAGCACCCCTCGCGAGGACTATGGCTACACCTTC
cdr3_aa: CASTPREDYGYTF

d_call: -
v_call: TRBV6-2/TRBV6-3
j_call: TRBJ2-3
clone_size: -
cdr3_nt: TGTGCCAGCAGCCTAACGGACGGATACCTCACAGATACGCTGTATTTT
cdr3_aa: CASSLTDGYLTDTLYF

d_call: -
v_call: TRBV6-1
j_call: TRBJ1-4
clone_size: -
cdr3_nt: TGTGCCAGCAGTGCAGGGATTGCAACTAATGAAAAACTGTTTTTT
cdr3_aa: CASSAGIATNEKLFF

d_call: TRBD1
v_call: TRBV12-3/TRBV12-4
j_call: TRBJ2-2
clone_size: many
cdr3_nt: TGTGCTAGCAGCACAGGGGAGAGATGGGAGCTGTTTTTT
cdr3_aa: CASSTGERWELFF

d_call: TRBD1
v_call: TRBV4-3
j_call: TRBJ1-2
clone_size: once
cdr3_nt: TGCGCCAGCAGCCAAGACTGGACAGGGACCGCCTATGGCTACACCTTC
cdr3_aa: CASSQDWTGTAYGYTF

d_call: TRBD1
v_call: TRBV5-4
j_call: TRBJ2-4
clone_size: many
cdr3_nt: TGTGCCAGCAGCCCAGCAGGGGGCTCGGTTAACATTCAGTACTTC
cdr3_aa: CASSPAGGSVNIQYF

d_call: TRBD2
v_call: TRBV6-4
j_call: TRBJ2-2
clone_size: -
cdr3_nt: TGTGCCAGCAAGTGGCTAGCGGGAGAAACCGGGGAGCTGTTTTTT
cdr3_aa: CASKWLAGETGELFF

d_call: -
v_call: TRBV14
j_call: TRBJ2-3
clone_size: few
cdr3_nt: TGTGCCAGCAGCCAAGCCTGGAGGTTCACAGATACGCAGTATTTT
cdr3_aa: CASSQAWRFTDTQYF

d_call: TRBD2
v_call: TRBV27
j_call: TRBJ2-2
clone_size: few
cdr3_nt: TGTGCCAGCAGTTTTAGTAACCCGGGACTAGCCACCGGGGAGCTGTTTTTT
cdr3_aa: CASSFSNPGLATGELFF

d_call: TRBD1
v_call: TRBV12-3/TRBV12-4
j_call: TRBJ1-4
clone_size: few
cdr3_nt: TGTGCCAGCAGCGTCGGGACAGACTCTTTGTTTTTT
cdr3_aa: CASSVGTDSLFF

d_call: TRBD1
v_call: TRBV6-6
j_call: TRBJ1-2
clone_size: -
cdr3_nt: TGTGCCAGCAGACCAAATCCGGGACAGGGTGATCTTGACACCTTC
cdr3_aa: CASRPNPGQGDLDTF

d_call: TRBD1
v_call: TRBV28
j_call: TRBJ1-1
clone_size: few
cdr3_nt: TGTGCCAGCAGTATTTCCGGGACAGGGAACACTGAAGCTTTCTTT
cdr3_aa: CASSISGTGNTEAFF

d_call: -
v_call: TRBV28
j_call: TRBJ1-1
clone_size: -
cdr3_nt: TGTGCCAGCAGTTCCCCCCAGGGCAGGGCCACTGAAGCTTTCTTT
cdr3_aa: CASSSPQGRATEAFF

d_call: -
v_call: TRBV20-1
j_call: TRBJ1-1
clone_size: few
cdr3_nt: TGCAGTGCCACACTTCAGGACACTGAAGCTTTCTTT
cdr3_aa: CSATLQDTEAFF

d_call: -
v_call: TRBV7-2
j_call: TRBJ2-7
clone_size: -
cdr3_nt: TGTGCCAGCCGGGACGGAGCCTACGGGCAGTACTTC
cdr3_aa: CASRDGAYGQYF

d_call: -
v_call: TRBV20-1
j_call: TRBJ2-5
clone_size: many
cdr3_nt: TGCAGTGCTACCGAATTAGGGGGTCCAGAGACCCAGTACTTC
cdr3_aa: CSATELGGPETQYF

d_call: -
v_call: TRBV28
j_call: TRBJ2-1
clone_size: -
cdr3_nt: TGTGCCAGCAGTAGCGGACCCCTCCCCAATGAGCAGTTCTTC
cdr3_aa: CASSSGPLPNEQFF

d_call: -
v_call: TRBV20-1
j_call: TRBJ1-2
clone_size: many
cdr3_nt: TGCAGTGCCCCCCCCGCTACAAACTATGGCTACACCTTC
cdr3_aa: CSAPPATNYGYTF

d_call: TRBD1
v_call: TRBV7-9
j_call: TRBJ1-4
clone_size: -
cdr3_nt: TGTGCCAGCAGCCTTTCGACAGGGGATCAGGAAAAACTGTTTTTT
cdr3_aa: CASSLSTGDQEKLFF

d_call: -
v_call: TRBV12-3/TRBV12-4
j_call: TRBJ2-1
clone_size: many
cdr3_nt: TGTGCCAGCAGTGGCCTAGGCAGCCTGGCGGGGAATGAGCAGTTCTTC
cdr3_aa: CASSGLGSLAGNEQFF

d_call: TRBD2
v_call: TRBV12-3/TRBV12-4
j_call: TRBJ2-2
clone_size: many
cdr3_nt: TGTGCCAGCAGTTTAAACTGGGAGGGTACCGGGGAGCTGTTTTTT
cdr3_aa: CASSLNWEGTGELFF

d_call: TRBD1
v_call: TRBV4-3
j_call: TRBJ1-4
clone_size: few
cdr3_nt: TGCGCCAGCAGCCAACTTTTGGACAGGGCGAATGAAAAACTGTTTTTT
cdr3_aa: CASSQLLDRANEKLFF

d_call: -
v_call: TRBV24-1
j_call: TRBJ2-3
clone_size: few
cdr3_nt: TGTGCCACCAGGTCCCAGGGCGGGGCAGATACGCAGTATTTT
cdr3_aa: CATRSQGGADTQYF

d_call: -
v_call: TRBV6-1
j_call: TRBJ2-3
clone_size: -
cdr3_nt: TGTGCCAGCGACGAGGATACGCAGTATTTT
cdr3_aa: CASDEDTQYF

d_call: TRBD1
v_call: TRBV11-2
j_call: TRBJ1-6
clone_size: few
cdr3_nt: TGTGCCAGCAGCGACAGGGGCAATTCACCCCTCCACTTT
cdr3_aa: CASSDRGNSPLHF

d_call: -
v_call: TRBV11-2
j_call: TRBJ2-1
clone_size: medium-sized
cdr3_nt: TGTGCCAGCAGCTTTGGGACGGTCAGGGGCAATGAGCAGTTCTTC
cdr3_aa: CASSFGTVRGNEQFF

d_call: TRBD1
v_call: TRBV12-3/TRBV12-4
j_call: TRBJ1-6
clone_size: few
cdr3_nt: TGTGCCAGCAGCAGGAGACAGGGCTATAATTCACCCCTCCACTTT
cdr3_aa: CASSRRQGYNSPLHF